The present T cell receptor beta chain was sequenced within a study of tumour-infiltrating T cells in Burkitt lymphoma. Overall study: Productive clonality predicted overall and progression-free survival.

Germline CDR1 and CDR2: SEHNR and FQNEAQ (reference sequence). The CDR3 is made up of 12 amino acids. Trimming took 0 bases from V and 4 from J, leaving 3 bases between them. Profiled with immunoSEQ multiplex PCR; TCRdb holds only in-frame clones, not every one. The profile covers roughly 8,500 clones, with roughly two thirds appearing a single time and about 37% taken by the ten largest. The V call is TRBV7-9, the J call TRBJ1-1; D call uncertain. The sequenced sample consisted of tumor tissue. This clonotype was obtained from a human donor with diffuse large B-cell lymphoma. CDR3 residues: CASSLAFTEAFF. CDR3 DNA: TGTGCCAGCAGCTTAGCGTTCACTGAAGCTTTCTTT.